These 14 T cell receptor beta chains were sequenced from one sample in a study of cytomegalovirus exposure and HLA in healthy donors. Amplification used 60 Vbeta primers and 13 Jbeta primers. Some clones are missing from TCRdb's copy, which holds only in-frame ones; the method was immunoSEQ multiplex PCR. Of approximately 110,000 clones detected, around 82% appear once; the ten largest clones hold around 3.9%. Sequencing input: PBMCs. The receptors derive from a man aged 35-49 years in good health and CMV-seronegative.

The chain has TRBV19 and TRBJ1-5, with D unresolved. Germline CDR1 is LNHDA and CDR2 is SQIVND (reference sequence). The ends were cut back, 7 bases at V and 6 bases at J, with 19 bases in the middle. This CDR3 contains 15 residues. In DNA, the CDR3 is TGTGCCAGTATAGATCGGGTTTCTTCGGGTCAGCCCCAGCATTTT. This sequence encodes CASIDRVSSGQPQHF.

This clone was seen just once. Its ends do not fully match the called genes, so a read error is possible. This chain uses TRBV7-9 with TRBJ2-4; TRBD2 is a possible D gene (7 bases). The germline V gene encodes CDR1 SEHNR and CDR2 FQNEAQ (reference sequence). The CDR3 has 15 residues. CDR3 sequence (DNA): TGTTCCAGCAGCTTAGTCCGAGGGGGGGTAAACATTCAGTACTTC. It yields the protein CSSSLVRGGVNIQYF.

The rearrangement uses TRBV5-6 and TRBJ1-6, with a weak D call TRBD1 (5 bases). The germline V gene has CDR1 SGHDT and CDR2 YYEEEE. The CDR3 sequence is 13 residues long. Trimming shortened V by 9 bases and J by 6 bases, and 13 bases separated the two germline ends. The CDR3 is CATGRVSNSPLHF. CDR3 nucleotide sequence: TGTGCCACAGGCAGGGTCTCTAATTCACCCCTCCACTTT.

The J gene is TRBJ2-7, the V gene TRBV5-6, with D perhaps TRBD2 (7 bases). The CDR3 length is 17 residues. The germline V gene encodes CDR1 SGHDT and CDR2 YYEEEE. V shed 3 bases and J shed 0 bases, with 19 bases lying between them. CDR3 sequence reads: CASSSAGHQSASYEQYF. The DNA of the CDR3 is TGTGCCAGCAGCTCAGCGGGACACCAATCTGCCTCCTACGAGCAGTACTTC. Full variable domain (missing parts from reference TRBV5-6 and TRBJ2-7): DAGVTQSPTHLIKTRGQQVTLRCSPKSGHDTVSWYQQALGQGPQFIFQYYEEEERQRGNFPDRFSGHQFPNYSSELNVNALLLGDSALYLCASSSAGHQSASYEQYFGPGTRLTVT.

This clone was seen only once. The rearrangement uses TRBV7-8 and TRBJ1-1; a possible D gene is TRBD1 (5 bases). The V end lost 5 bases, the J end lost 8 bases, and 15 bases lay between the germline ends. Germline CDR1 is SGHVS and CDR2 is FQNEAQ. CDR3 length: 13 amino acids. The CDR3 DNA sequence: TGTGCCAGCAGCCTACAGGCCCCTGGGGAAGCTTTCTTT. It is translated as CASSLQAPGEAFF.

The J gene is TRBJ2-5, the V gene TRBV13; 12 bases line up with TRBD1. CDR3 size: 17 residues. The V segment lost 5 bases and the J segment 5 bases; nucleotides outside the gene matches: 12. Per germline, CDR1 PRHDT and CDR2 FYEKMQ (reference sequence). The DNA of the CDR3 is TGTGCCAGCAGCCCAAACCAGGGACAGGGGGCATGGGAGACCCAGTACTTC. Protein sequence: CASSPNQGQGAWETQYF.

The rearrangement links TRBV6-5 to TRBJ2-5, with a possible D match to TRBD1 (6 bases). The CDR3 has 12 amino acids. Per the germline V gene, CDR1 is MNHEY and CDR2 is SVGAGI. The V end was cut by 5 bases, the J end by 10 bases, with 14 bases between. DNA of the CDR3: TGTGCCAGCAGTGCAAAACAGGGAAACCAGTACTTC. Amino acids: CASSAKQGNQYF.

The V and J genes are TRBV28 and TRBJ1-4, with 9 bases fitting TRBD1. The CDR3 runs 15 residues. With V trimmed by 6 bases and J by 7 bases, 9 bases remained unmatched. Germline V lookup: CDR1 MDHEN, CDR2 SYDVKM. For the CDR3, the DNA is TGTGCCAGCAGAGAGGGACAGGGAAGTCGTGAAAAACTGTTTTTT. Residues: CASREGQGSREKLFF.

This clone appeared a few times. The gene calls are TRBV9 and TRBJ2-5; D is perhaps TRBD2 (7 bases). Germline V CDR1 and CDR2: SGDLS, YYNGEE. The V end lost 4 bases, the J end lost 11 bases, and 18 bases lay between the germline ends. The CDR3 covers 13 residues. DNA for the CDR3: TGTGCCAGCAGCCCCCAGGGTGAGGGGGGGCAGTACTTC. This gives the protein CASSPQGEGGQYF.

The chain combines TRBV9 with TRBJ2-2, with unresolved D. The CDR3 runs 15 residues. CDR1 and CDR2 from the germline V gene are SGDLS and YYNGEE. V was pared by 2 bases and J by 11 bases, with 19 bases between. For the CDR3, the DNA is TGTGCCAGCAGCGTCCCCGAGCATCCTCTTCACGAGCTGTTTTTT. Amino acid sequence: CASSVPEHPLHELFF.

V is TRBV5-1 and J is TRBJ2-1, with a possible D match to TRBD2 (7 bases). CDR1 is SGHRS, CDR2 YFSETQ, per germline. There are 14 residues in the CDR3. V lost 0 bases to trimming and J lost 7 bases, with 11 bases between them. The CDR3 reads CASSLAEGGNEQFF. The CDR3 nucleotides are TGCGCCAGCAGCTTGGCCGAGGGGGGGAATGAGCAGTTCTTC.

The V and J genes are TRBV10-3 and TRBJ2-3; D is ambiguous. The ends were cut back, 11 bases at V and 3 bases at J, with 15 bases in the middle. The CDR3 extends over 13 amino acids. Germline CDR1 ENHRY, CDR2 SYGVKD. Here the CDR3 reads CASSRAETDTQYF. DNA for the CDR3: TGTGCCTCGTCTCGCGCTGAAACAGATACGCAGTATTTT.

The rearrangement uses TRBV6-1 and TRBJ1-5, with D possibly TRBD1 on 5 matching bases. This CDR3 is built from 14 residues. Trimming removed 3 bases at V and 4 bases at J, with 10 bases between. Germline CDR1 and CDR2: MNHNS and SASEGT. The CDR3 region is CASSEGQINQPQHF. Written as DNA, the CDR3 is TGTGCCAGCAGTGAGGGGCAGATAAATCAGCCCCAGCATTTT.

This chain uses TRBV4-3 with TRBJ1-1, with D perhaps matching TRBD1 (6 bases). The CDR3 is 14 residues long. The ends were cut back, 3 bases at V and 5 bases at J, with 13 bases in the middle. The germline V gene encodes CDR1 LGHNA and CDR2 YSLEER. The CDR3 region has the DNA TGCGCCAGCAGCCACGCCGGGACACAAACTGAAGCTTTCTTT. Amino acids: CASSHAGTQTEAFF.